These T cell receptor beta chains were read from a single sample in a study of T cells in Graves' hyperthyroidism and ophthalmopathy. TCRdb fed the multiplex PCR reads into MiXCR, producing one record per CDR3 protein. Among about 250,000 distinct CDR3 sequences listed, approximately 20% were seen once. The sequencing input was blood. The receptors shown here come from a man aged 25-40 years with Graves' ophthalmopathy. Both conserved end residues are trimmed from each CDR3. The order of the fields is V gene, CDR3 protein.

v_gene: TRBV29-1; CDR3aa: SVEDWGPSGNTIY
v_gene: TRBV3-1; CDR3aa: ASSQKGTGISKLF
v_gene: TRBV4-1; CDR3aa: ASSQERTAGQPQH
v_gene: TRBV20-1; CDR3aa: SASRRGEQF
v_gene: TRBV19; CDR3aa: ASSAGQALRANTEAF
v_gene: TRBV29-1; CDR3aa: SVTSQGAKNIQY
v_gene: TRBV20-1; CDR3aa: SARDRVFVSYEQY
v_gene: TRBV6-2/TRBV6-3; CDR3aa: ASSAEGIGNQPQH
v_gene: TRBV28; CDR3aa: AIEDLAGQPQH
v_gene: TRBV20-1; CDR3aa: SARQTTAGVHEQF
v_gene: TRBV6-1; CDR3aa: ASSDETGATGELF
v_gene: TRBV18; CDR3aa: ASSPGQGAYEQY
v_gene: TRBV9; CDR3aa: ASSVEAPNSYNEQF
v_gene: TRBV27; CDR3aa: ASREAGTRHDAGLH
v_gene: TRBV20-1; CDR3aa: SATDNYGYT
v_gene: TRBV28; CDR3aa: ASARVSGSVEQY
v_gene: TRBV7-9; CDR3aa: ASSLALGTGGFYNEQF
v_gene: TRBV13; CDR3aa: ASTRGRGIEQF
v_gene: TRBV28; CDR3aa: ASSSGTLVEQY
v_gene: TRBV29-1; CDR3aa: SVSTGSLYGYT
v_gene: TRBV12-3/TRBV12-4; CDR3aa: ASNLAGGLDEQF
v_gene: TRBV2; CDR3aa: ASKRMRVGLQPNQPQH
v_gene: TRBV2; CDR3aa: ASSETSATDTQY
v_gene: TRBV29-1; CDR3aa: SVESSGSSYNEQF
v_gene: TRBV28; CDR3aa: ASSSPRTGANVLT
v_gene: TRBV6-1; CDR3aa: ASSEETSGVYEQY
v_gene: TRBV28; CDR3aa: ASTPRGRANTGELF
v_gene: TRBV20-1; CDR3aa: SAPTPIGTEAF
v_gene: TRBV7-3; CDR3aa: ASSLDAGASYEQY
v_gene: TRBV7-9; CDR3aa: ASSLEMFGVTGSSTNEKLF
v_gene: TRBV28; CDR3aa: ASSTTDFSSPYEQY
v_gene: TRBV29-1; CDR3aa: GVIRGGGYT
v_gene: TRBV20-1; CDR3aa: SAPLGTRLYDEQY
v_gene: TRBV11-3; CDR3aa: ASSLAAGTGTEAF
v_gene: TRBV19; CDR3aa: ASSIAAGRGTYNTGELF